These T cell receptor beta chains were read from a single sample in a study of T cell repertoires in cytomegalovirus infection. From the reads, TCRdb called clonotypes with MiXCR, one entry per CDR3 protein. Found here are approximately 470,000 distinct CDR3 sequences, about two fifths of them singletons; the top ten hold roughly two fifths. These receptors' antigens are unknown. The sample consisted of cultured PBMCs, taken from culture after CMV antigen stimulation. All receptors derive from a human donor in good health (CMV status not recorded). Some clones in this sample may be carry-over from other donors' samples. CDR3s include the opening cysteine and the closing phenylalanine or tryptophan. D genes are given only for firm matches. Clone size is stated in some rows and not others, as once, few, many or a class when expanded.

V: TRBV5-6
D: TRBD1
size: few
J: TRBJ1-5
DNA: TGTGCCAGCAGCTTCGGGACAGGGGTTTCCAATCAGCCCCAGCATTTT
CDR3: CASSFGTGVSNQPQHF

V: TRBV6-2/TRBV6-3
D: TRBD2
size: .
J: TRBJ2-1
DNA: TGTGCCAGCAGTAGGACGGGGGGGACCTACAATGAGCAGTTCTTC
CDR3: CASSRTGGTYNEQFF

V: TRBV7-9
D: .
size: .
J: TRBJ1-2
DNA: TGTGCCAGCAGCCCCCCCCCGGCCGAGGGCTACACCTTC
CDR3: CASSPPPAEGYTF

V: TRBV11-2
D: .
size: .
J: TRBJ1-1
DNA: TGTGCCAGCAGCTTGGGGCCAGCTACCGGGGCTTTCTTT
CDR3: CASSLGPATGAFF

V: TRBV7-8
D: .
size: few
J: TRBJ2-3
DNA: TGTGCCAGCAGCTCCTTCGGCCCCGGGGGAATAGATACGCAGTATTTT
CDR3: CASSSFGPGGIDTQYF

V: TRBV4-1
D: .
size: few
J: TRBJ2-1
DNA: TGCGCCAGCAGCCAAGATGGAAGCGTGCGGTACGGGGAGCAGTTCTTC
CDR3: CASSQDGSVRYGEQFF

V: TRBV28
D: TRBD2
size: .
J: TRBJ2-3
DNA: TGTGCCAGCAGTTTAACCCTCGGGAGGGGTGGGGATACGCGGTATTTT
CDR3: CASSLTLGRGGDTRYF

V: TRBV4-3
D: TRBD2
size: .
J: TRBJ2-1
DNA: TGCGCCAGCAGCCAAGGCGACGGACTAGCGGGAAATGAGCAGTTCTTC
CDR3: CASSQGDGLAGNEQFF

V: TRBV6-1
D: .
size: .
J: TRBJ2-3
DNA: TGTGCCAGCAGCACAAGGGATTTCACAGATACGCAGTATTTT
CDR3: CASSTRDFTDTQYF

V: TRBV27
D: .
size: .
J: TRBJ2-1
DNA: TGTGCCAGCAAACTAGGGCGGTTAGCCTACAATGAGCAGTTCTTC
CDR3: CASKLGRLAYNEQFF

V: TRBV12-3/TRBV12-4
D: TRBD2
size: .
J: TRBJ2-1
DNA: TGTGCCAGCAGTTTAGCTCTAGCGGGAGGGCCGGTCCATGAGCAGTTCTTC
CDR3: CASSLALAGGPVHEQFF

V: TRBV4-3
D: .
size: .
J: TRBJ1-2
DNA: TGCGCCAGCAGCCAAGTAAACAGTTTTGACTATGGCTACACCTTC
CDR3: CASSQVNSFDYGYTF

V: TRBV7-2
D: TRBD2
size: .
J: TRBJ2-7
DNA: TGTGCCAGCAGCTCTGCCGGGACTAGCCCGACGACCACCTACGAGCAGTACTTC
CDR3: CASSSAGTSPTTTYEQYF

V: TRBV20-1
D: .
size: .
J: TRBJ1-6
DNA: TGCAGTGCTAGAGGGGAGGAATCACCCCTCCACTTT
CDR3: CSARGEESPLHF

V: TRBV5-4
D: TRBD2
size: .
J: TRBJ2-7
DNA: TGTGCCAGCAGCTTGGTTGGTAGCGGGAGGTCCTACGAGCAGTACTTC
CDR3: CASSLVGSGRSYEQYF

V: TRBV7-4
D: TRBD1
size: .
J: TRBJ1-2
DNA: TGTGCCAGCAGCATTCGACAGGGGGCTAGTTATGGCTACACCTTC
CDR3: CASSIRQGASYGYTF

V: TRBV6-5
D: TRBD1
size: .
J: TRBJ2-7
DNA: TGTGCCAGCAGTGGGGACAGCCAGACGAAGTACTTC
CDR3: CASSGDSQTKYF

V: TRBV4-2
D: TRBD1
size: .
J: TRBJ2-4
DNA: TGTGCCAGCAGCTTACCGGGACAGGGGGTGAACATTCAGTACTTC
CDR3: CASSLPGQGVNIQYF

V: TRBV4-1
D: .
size: few
J: TRBJ1-1
DNA: TGCGCCAGCAGCCAAGGACAGACCCTTGGAAGGAACACTGAAGCTTTCTTT
CDR3: CASSQGQTLGRNTEAFF

V: TRBV27
D: TRBD2
size: .
J: TRBJ2-5
DNA: TGTGCCAGCAGTTTACTAGCGGGAGGACCTACGACCCAGTACTTC
CDR3: CASSLLAGGPTTQYF

V: TRBV7-2
D: .
size: .
J: TRBJ2-3
DNA: TGTGCCAGCAGCTTCAATCCAGGGACCGATACGCAGTATTTT
CDR3: CASSFNPGTDTQYF

V: TRBV7-2
D: TRBD1
size: .
J: TRBJ2-7
DNA: TGTGCCAGCAGCAAATATCCCGGGACAGGGCAGTACGAGCAGTACTTC
CDR3: CASSKYPGTGQYEQYF

V: TRBV2
D: .
size: .
J: TRBJ2-5
DNA: TGTGCCAGCAGGCCGGGACTTTTCCAAGAGACCCAGTACTTC
CDR3: CASRPGLFQETQYF

V: TRBV19
D: TRBD1
size: few
J: TRBJ1-2
DNA: TGTGCCAGTAGTAGCAGCCCGGACAGGATTAACTATGGCTACACCTTC
CDR3: CASSSSPDRINYGYTF

V: TRBV5-5
D: .
size: many
J: TRBJ1-1
DNA: TGTGCCAGCAGCTTGGGGCTGACTGAAGCTTTCTTT
CDR3: CASSLGLTEAFF

V: TRBV7-2
D: TRBD2
size: many
J: TRBJ2-3
DNA: TGTGCCAGCACCCACGAGCGGGAGGGATCCCCCCCAGATACGCAGTATTTT
CDR3: CASTHEREGSPPDTQYF

V: TRBV7-9
D: .
size: .
J: TRBJ2-5
DNA: TGTGCCAGCAGCTTTCCGGACTCAGGACGAGAGACCCAGTACTTC
CDR3: CASSFPDSGRETQYF

V: TRBV6-5
D: .
size: .
J: TRBJ1-3
DNA: TGTGCCAGCAGTTACTCAGCCCCTGGAAACACCATATATTTT
CDR3: CASSYSAPGNTIYF

V: TRBV20-1
D: .
size: few
J: TRBJ2-1
DNA: TGCAGTGCTAGAGATACCAAAGGGGTTCCGGGACATAACAATGAGCAGTTCTTC
CDR3: CSARDTKGVPGHNNEQFF

V: TRBV18
D: .
size: .
J: TRBJ2-7
DNA: TGTGCCAGCCCCCTCTACAGGGAGCACAACGAGCAGTACTTC
CDR3: CASPLYREHNEQYF

V: TRBV7-2
D: TRBD2
size: many
J: TRBJ2-5
DNA: TGTGCCAGCAGCTTATCCGGGGCGGGGGGGTACCAAGAGACCCAGTACTTC
CDR3: CASSLSGAGGYQETQYF

V: TRBV12-3/TRBV12-4
D: TRBD1
size: few
J: TRBJ2-5
DNA: TGTGCCAGCAGCCCTGATTGGGGGACAGGACCTAAAACCCAGTACTTC
CDR3: CASSPDWGTGPKTQYF

V: TRBV18
D: TRBD1
size: .
J: TRBJ2-2
DNA: TGTGCCAGCTCACACTGGACAGGGAGGCCCACCGGGGAGCTGTTTTTT
CDR3: CASSHWTGRPTGELFF

V: TRBV7-2
D: TRBD2
size: .
J: TRBJ2-2
DNA: TGTGCCAGCAGCTCAGGACGGGGACTAGGCGGGCGCGGGGAGCTGTTTTTT
CDR3: CASSSGRGLGGRGELFF

V: TRBV20-1
D: .
size: .
J: TRBJ1-1
DNA: TGCAGTGCTAACGACCGGGTCGTGACTGAAGCTTTCTTT
CDR3: CSANDRVVTEAFF

V: TRBV7-6
D: TRBD1
size: .
J: TRBJ2-1
DNA: TGTGCCAGCAGCCACAGGGGGGCAGGGGGGATGAGTGAGCAGTTCTTC
CDR3: CASSHRGAGGMSEQFF

V: TRBV7-8
D: TRBD1
size: few
J: TRBJ1-4
DNA: TGTGCCAGCAGCAATCGGACAGGGGATGAAAAACTGTTTTTT
CDR3: CASSNRTGDEKLFF

V: TRBV25-1
D: .
size: .
J: TRBJ1-1
DNA: TGTGCCAGCAGTCCACTCGACACGAACACTGAAGCTTTCTTT
CDR3: CASSPLDTNTEAFF

V: TRBV7-2
D: .
size: many
J: TRBJ2-1
DNA: TGTGCCAGCAGCTTATTGGGAAGCTCCTACAATGAGCAGTTCTTC
CDR3: CASSLLGSSYNEQFF

V: TRBV20-1
D: TRBD2
size: .
J: TRBJ2-3
DNA: TGCAGTGCGGAAACTAGCGGGAGTTATCATACGCAGTATTTT
CDR3: CSAETSGSYHTQYF

V: TRBV7-9
D: TRBD1
size: few
J: TRBJ1-2
DNA: TGTGCCAGCAGCTTAGGTGGGGACAGATACGGCTACACCTTC
CDR3: CASSLGGDRYGYTF

V: TRBV5-1
D: .
size: .
J: TRBJ2-5
DNA: TGCGCCAGCAGCTTGGTTTCATTTGGAGAGACCCAGTACTTC
CDR3: CASSLVSFGETQYF

V: TRBV7-8
D: TRBD1
size: .
J: TRBJ1-4
DNA: TGTGCCAGCAGCCGACGAACGGGACAGATCGAAAAACTGTTTTTT
CDR3: CASSRRTGQIEKLFF

V: TRBV4-1
D: TRBD2
size: .
J: TRBJ2-7
DNA: TGCGCCAGCAGCCAAAGACTAAGCGGGATCCACGAGCAGTACTTC
CDR3: CASSQRLSGIHEQYF

V: TRBV30
D: TRBD2
size: .
J: TRBJ2-7
DNA: TGTGCCTGGAGTCCGGCTGGGACTAGCCAACAGTACTTC
CDR3: CAWSPAGTSQQYF

V: TRBV12-3/TRBV12-4
D: TRBD2
size: few
J: TRBJ2-7
DNA: TGTGCCAGCAGCCGAGCGGGAGGCTACGAGCAGTACTTC
CDR3: CASSRAGGYEQYF

V: TRBV7-2
D: .
size: few
J: TRBJ2-1
DNA: TGTGCCAGCAGCCGGACAGTTTACAATGAGCAGTTCTTC
CDR3: CASSRTVYNEQFF

V: TRBV10-2
D: .
size: .
J: TRBJ1-4
DNA: TGCGCCAGCAGCCCCAATTTATATGAAAAACTGTTTTTT
CDR3: CASSPNLYEKLFF